The clone carrying this TCR beta chain has a count of ten or more. Antigen unknown. TCRdb re-analysed the RT-PCR reads in MiXCR, keeping a single row per CDR3 protein. The sample comprises just over 300,000 distinct CDR3 sequences, 20% to 25% of which are singletons, and 10% rests with the top ten. These data belong to a study of response to subunit inactivated influenza vaccine. Study-wide points: The authors suggested that every seasonal influenza vaccination recruits few new T cells.

The CDR3 loop spans 14 amino acids. Germline assignment: CDR1 MDHEN and CDR2 SYDVKM. The V segment lost 8 bases and the J segment 3 bases; nucleotides outside the gene matches: 8. This chain connects TRBV28 to TRBJ2-5; 8 bases map to TRBD2. The clonotype originates from a man aged 50 to 69 who received an inactivated influenza vaccine. Sequencing used PBMCs from blood, obtained less than 22 months after vaccination. CDR3 DNA: TGTGCCAGCCAACCGGGAGGGAGGGAAGAGACCCAGTACTTC. It encodes CASQPGGREETQYF.